A selection of T cell receptor beta chains follows, all from one sample in a study of lymphopenia after photon versus proton radiotherapy. Sequencing used immunoSEQ multiplex PCR; TCRdb keeps in-frame clones, though not all of them. The repertoire has some 15,000 clones, less than 90% of them found once; the top ten carry 50% to 60%. The specimen comprised peripheral blood, sampled from a patient treated with proton-based radiotherapy. Every receptor here comes from a woman in her sixties or seventies with cholangiocarcinoma. Some clones in this sample may be carry-over from other donors' samples. Each CDR3 is given without its conserved first and last residue. Clone size is stated in some rows and not others, as once, few, many or a class when expanded.

v_gene: TRBV20-1; j_gene: TRBJ2-1; abundance: -; len: 9; CDR3aa: SASPGPTQF
v_gene: TRBV7-9; j_gene: TRBJ2-1; abundance: -; len: 14; CDR3aa: ASSPAVLAGANEQF
v_gene: TRBV7-3; j_gene: TRBJ2-5; abundance: -; len: 13; CDR3aa: ASSSTSGVGGTQY
v_gene: TRBV5-5; j_gene: TRBJ2-7; abundance: -; len: 11; CDR3aa: ASSSAQGIGQY
v_gene: TRBV12-5; j_gene: TRBJ2-7; abundance: -; len: 10; CDR3aa: ASGLGRYEQY
v_gene: TRBV29-1; j_gene: TRBJ2-7; abundance: -; len: 12; CDR3aa: SAQGTWDTYEQY
v_gene: TRBV5-4; j_gene: TRBJ2-5; abundance: -; len: 13; CDR3aa: ASSFGHSGGETQY
v_gene: TRBV4-1; j_gene: TRBJ2-5; abundance: -; len: 13; CDR3aa: ASSPLDRGGETQY
v_gene: TRBV5-1; j_gene: TRBJ1-1; abundance: -; len: 14; CDR3aa: ASSSGPRDRDTEAF
v_gene: TRBV27; j_gene: TRBJ2-6; abundance: -; len: 14; CDR3aa: ASSGRDTSGANVLT
v_gene: TRBV2; j_gene: TRBJ2-1; abundance: -; len: 13; CDR3aa: ASSEVEGSYNEQF
v_gene: TRBV19; j_gene: TRBJ1-1; abundance: -; len: 11; CDR3aa: ASSISTTKGAF
v_gene: TRBV19; j_gene: TRBJ2-3; abundance: -; len: 11; CDR3aa: ASSMASGTVTY
v_gene: TRBV29-1; j_gene: TRBJ1-2; abundance: -; len: 10; CDR3aa: SVGTGHYGYT
v_gene: TRBV5-1; j_gene: TRBJ1-2; abundance: few; len: 10; CDR3aa: ASSYGQNGYT
v_gene: TRBV7-7; j_gene: TRBJ2-5; abundance: -; len: 12; CDR3aa: ASSSDRVSETQY
v_gene: TRBV20-1; j_gene: TRBJ1-2; abundance: -; len: 9; CDR3aa: SGTGAGGYT